Each of the 3 T cell receptor beta chains below was sequenced from the same sample in a study of tumor-infiltrating lymphocytes in primary liver carcinoma. Germline DNA was extracted alongside blood RNA, which was obtained from unsorted whole blood. Priming with a constant-region primer yielded TCR beta cDNA from 400 to 550 ng total RNA. Slightly modified ARM-PCR served as the procedure for the TCR beta libraries. These libraries came from three rounds of nested multiplex PCR. Use of TRBV1-TRBV30 forward primers with a C-beta reverse primer characterized the first two PCR rounds, which lasted about 10 cycles each. MiXCR was run by TCRdb on the multiplex PCR reads, yielding one entry per CDR3 protein. The table shows 310,000 or so distinct CDR3 sequences, with around 50% occurring only once. The sequenced sample was peripheral blood. The receptors derive from a woman between 25 and 40 years old with primary liver carcinoma and hepatitis B virus infection.

The rearrangement uses TRBV6-2 or TRBV6-3 and TRBJ2-7, with D maybe TRBD2 (7 bases). Germline CDR1 and CDR2: MNHEY and SVGEGT. Deletions cut 11 bases from V and 0 bases from J, with 26 bases between. The CDR3 is 17 residues long. This CDR3 reads CAVRGFVGGENSYEQYF. As DNA, the CDR3 is TGTGCCGTCAGGGGCTTTGTGGGGGGGGAAAACTCCTACGAGCAGTACTTC.

Points on this clonotype: Possible read error: a much larger clone is one base away. The genes are TRBV6-6 and TRBJ2-1; 8 bases fit TRBD2. The CDR3 is 13 amino acids. The J segment lost 3 bases and the V segment lost 9 bases, leaving 4 bases of the junction unmatched. Germline loops: CDR1 MNHNY, CDR2 SVGAGI (reference sequence). Here the CDR3 reads CASKSGSYNEQFF. The CDR3 DNA reads TGTGCCAGTAAAAGCGGGAGCTACAATGAGCAGTTCTTC.

This clonotype was seen a handful of times. The chain recombines TRBV12-3 or TRBV12-4 with TRBJ2-1, with D tentatively TRBD2 (6 bases). V shed 7 bases and J shed 6 bases, with 19 bases lying between them. The CDR3 covers 15 residues. The CDR3 nucleotides are TGTGCCAGCAACCAAAGAACGGGGGTTGGCAATGAGCAGTTCTTC. Its translation is CASNQRTGVGNEQFF.